This T cell receptor beta chain is from a study of T cell repertoires in aging, cancer and after chemotherapy. About the research overall: Paired samples before and after chemotherapy came from glioblastoma patients receiving temozolomide-based therapy. Points from the study as a whole: Across the chemotherapy interval, each cancer cohort showed higher median generation probability, suggesting thymic rebound. Untreated cancer patients had significantly lower blood TCR diversity than age-matched healthy donors. Healthy donors lost TCR diversity with age mainly through richness, cancer patients through richness and evenness.

TRB rearrangements spanning V, D and J were amplified using mixed TRB-A/B primers. MiXCR, applied by TCRdb to the multiplex PCR reads, yields one record per CDR3 protein. The table has 4,500 to 5,500 distinct CDR3 sequences, roughly 26% seen once; the top ten hold approximately 31%. About this clonotype: No antigen is known for it.

Amplification of TCR beta used genomic DNA extracted from peripheral blood. Germline lookup yields CDR1 SGHRS and CDR2 YFSETQ. With 0 bases clipped from V and 4 bases from J, the junction kept 14 bases outside the gene matches. This CDR3 has 18 residues. The clonotype was recovered from a human donor with a solid tumor. What was sequenced was blood. The V gene is TRBV5-1, the J gene TRBJ1-2, with 8 bases matching TRBD1. CDR3 sequence: CASSLGLGTGTSSYGYTF. The CDR3 nucleotides read TGCGCCAGCAGCTTGGGGCTCGGGACAGGAACCTCCTCCTATGGCTACACCTTC.